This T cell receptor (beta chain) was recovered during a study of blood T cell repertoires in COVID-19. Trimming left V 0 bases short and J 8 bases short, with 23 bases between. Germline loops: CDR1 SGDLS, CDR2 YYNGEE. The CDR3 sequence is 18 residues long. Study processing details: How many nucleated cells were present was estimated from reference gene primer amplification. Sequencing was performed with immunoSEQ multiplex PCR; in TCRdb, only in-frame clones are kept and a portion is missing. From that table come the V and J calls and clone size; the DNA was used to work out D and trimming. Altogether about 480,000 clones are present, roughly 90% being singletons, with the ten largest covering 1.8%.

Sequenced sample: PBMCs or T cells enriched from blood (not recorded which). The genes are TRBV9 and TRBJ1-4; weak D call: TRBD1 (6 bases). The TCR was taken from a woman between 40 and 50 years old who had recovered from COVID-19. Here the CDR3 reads CASSVEGRGMARGEKLFF. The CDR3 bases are TGTGCCAGCAGCGTAGAGGGCAGGGGAATGGCGAGGGGGGAAAAACTGTTTTTT.